Listed here are 19 T cell receptor beta chains from one sample, sequenced in a study of CD8+ T cells in alopecia areata. RNA was isolated and reverse transcribed to cDNA, the sequencing template. Measured with immunoSEQ multiplex PCR; TCRdb has only the in-frame clones, and not every one. Here the sample spans roughly 120,000 clones, roughly 66% being singletons. The sample taken for sequencing was CD4+ T cells sorted from blood. These receptors all stem from a human donor in good health.

V gene TRBV4-1 combines with J gene TRBJ1-2, with TRBD1 identical over 7 bases. There are 16 residues in the CDR3. Germline V gene lookup returns CDR1 MGHRA and CDR2 YSYEKL. Germline trimming cut 4 bases from V and 6 bases from J; bases unmatched to any gene: 14. The CDR3 region is CASSRLQGNLLDGYTF. In DNA, the CDR3 is TGCGCCAGCAGCCGCTTACAGGGGAATCTGCTCGATGGCTACACCTTC.

The V call is TRBV6-1, the J call TRBJ1-2; perhaps TRBD1 as D (5 bases). This CDR3 is built from 13 residues. CDR1 and CDR2 (germline): MNHNS, SASEGT. Between the trimmed V and J ends, which lost 5 bases and 6 bases, there was a span of 13 bases. In DNA form, the CDR3 reads TGTGCCAGCAGTACCAACAGGAGAAATGGCTACACCTTC. As protein: CASSTNRRNGYTF.

Only one count was recorded for this clone. The rearrangement joins TRBV30 to TRBJ2-2; 7 nucleotides align to TRBD2. V was pared by 3 bases and J by 5 bases, with 18 bases of the junction left unmatched. In germline, CDR1 is GTSNPN, CDR2 SVGIG (reference sequence). This CDR3 contains 18 residues. The CDR3 loop reads CAWSGTGLRRPFTGELFF. DNA of the CDR3: TGTGCCTGGAGCGGCACGGGACTACGAAGACCCTTTACCGGGGAGCTGTTTTTT.

The chain links TRBV7-9 to TRBJ1-6; TRBD1 matches 7 bases. Trimming at V came to 4 bases and at J to 11 bases, leaving 8 bases not matched to a gene. Per the germline V gene, CDR1 is SEHNR and CDR2 is FQNEAQ (reference sequence). The CDR3 consists of 14 residues. The CDR3 coding sequence is TGTGCCAGCAGCTCCGACAGGGTCCCTCCACCCCTCCACTTT. Its protein product is CASSSDRVPPPLHF. The full variable domain, its missing parts supplied by reference TRBV7-9 and TRBJ1-6, is DTGVSQNPRHKITKRGQNVTFRCDPISEHNRLYWYRQTLGQGPEFLTYFQNEAQLEKSRLLSDRFSAERPKGSFSTLEIQRTEQGDSAMYLCASSSDRVPPPLHFGNGTRLTVT.

V and J are TRBV5-1 and TRBJ2-3, with 9 bases that match TRBD2. The CDR3 has 15 residues. Germline V CDR1 and CDR2: SGHRS, YFSETQ. V shed 2 bases and J 3 bases; nucleotides not matched to a gene: 4. DNA of the CDR3: TGCGCCAGCAGCTTCGGGCTAGCGGGGACAGATACGCAGTATTTT. This codes for CASSFGLAGTDTQYF.

This clone was counted a single time. The rearrangement uses TRBV30 and TRBJ1-1, with a weak D call TRBD1 (6 bases). The germline CDR1 and CDR2 sequences are GTSNPN and SVGIG (reference sequence). The CDR3 runs to 11 residues. V lost 3 bases to trimming and J lost 4 bases, with 6 bases between them. Here the CDR3 DNA reads TGTGCCTGGAGAGGGGGCACTGAAGCTTTCTTT. Translated: CAWRGGTEAFF.

The chain uses TRBV7-2 and TRBJ2-7, with 9 bases fitting TRBD1. The germline V gene has CDR1 SGHTA and CDR2 FQGNSA. The CDR3 sequence is 15 residues long. Trimming at V came to 4 bases and at J to 9 bases, leaving 13 bases not matched to a gene. This chain's CDR3 is CASSSSKRDRVRQYF. The CDR3 region has the DNA TGTGCCAGCAGCTCATCAAAACGGGACAGGGTCCGGCAGTACTTC. The entire variable domain, with the rest obtained from reference TRBV7-2 and TRBJ2-7, is as follows: GAGVSQSPSNKVTEKGKDVELRCDPISGHTALYWYRQSLGQGLEFLIYFQGNSAPDKSGLPSDRFSAERTGGSVSTLTIQRTQQEDSAVYLCASSSSKRDRVRQYFGPGTRLTVT.

The chain couples TRBV19 to TRBJ1-5; D is perhaps TRBD1 (6 bases). The ends were cut back, 4 bases at V and 4 bases at J, with 14 bases in the middle. CDR3 length equals 15 residues. Germline CDR1 reads LNHDA; CDR2 reads SQIVND (reference sequence). The CDR3 bases are TGTGCCAGTAGTACGTTACAGGGACGGAATCAGCCCCAGCATTTT. The encoded protein is CASSTLQGRNQPQHF.

The V and J genes are TRBV29-1 and TRBJ2-3; D gene uncertain. The germline V gene encodes CDR1 SQVTM and CDR2 ANQGSEA. The CDR3 is made up of 12 amino acids. V lost 6 bases, J lost 3 bases, and 10 bases lay in between. CDR3 in amino acids: CSVTTATDTQYF. DNA of the CDR3: TGCAGCGTAACCACGGCAACAGATACGCAGTATTTT.

The V and J genes are TRBV29-1 and TRBJ2-3; 8 nucleotides align to TRBD2. With 8 bases clipped from V and 2 bases from J, the junction kept 9 bases outside the gene matches. The CDR3 is 14 residues long. CDR1 SQVTM and CDR2 ANQGSEA come from the germline V gene. Here the CDR3 reads CSSRRGGFTDTQYF. The DNA of the CDR3 is TGCAGCTCTCGTCGGGGGGGCTTCACAGATACGCAGTATTTT.

The V call is TRBV1, the J call TRBJ2-5; the table calls TRBD1, which could not be checked here. TRBV1 is assigned pseudogene status. The CDR3 consists of 15 residues. CDR3 bases: TGCACCAGCAACATCAGGGGGGTGGACCAAGAGACCCAGTACTTC. Translation gives CTSNIRGVDQETQYF.

The genes are TRBV29-1 and TRBJ1-5, with D possibly matching TRBD1 (5 bases). This CDR3 is built from 15 residues. V was trimmed by 0 bases and J by 3 bases, leaving 12 bases between them. In germline, CDR1 is SQVTM, CDR2 ANQGSEA. This CDR3 is CSVEESGRANQPQHF. The CDR3 DNA sequence: TGCAGCGTTGAAGAATCCGGCAGGGCCAATCAGCCCCAGCATTTT.

This clone was seen a few times. The chain employs TRBV29-1 and TRBJ2-5; D is perhaps TRBD2 (6 bases). V lost 4 bases to trimming and J lost 7 bases, with 16 bases between them. The CDR3 length is 13 residues. Germline CDR1 and CDR2: SQVTM and ANQGSEA. The CDR3 region has the DNA TGCAGCGTTGGGGGGAGGTCGCCGGTGACCCAGTACTTC. It specifies CSVGGRSPVTQYF.

This rearrangement joins TRBV25-1 to TRBJ1-2; TRBD1 is a possible D gene (5 bases). CDR1 is MGHDK, CDR2 SYGVNS, per germline. V gave up 6 bases and J gave up 6 bases, with 8 bases separating them. The CDR3 sequence is 11 residues long. The CDR3 bases are TGTGCCAGCAGCCCAGGGCATGGCTACACCTTC. This translates into CASSPGHGYTF.

The genes are TRBV29-1 and TRBJ2-5; 7 bases map to TRBD2. The length of the CDR3 is 17 residues. V was pared by 4 bases and J by 2 bases, with 16 bases of the junction left unmatched. Per the germline V gene, CDR1 is SQVTM and CDR2 is ANQGSEA. The CDR3 nucleotides read TGCAGCGTTGGGCGGAATCGGGGGGTAACTGCTCAAGAGACCCAGTACTTC. It codes for CSVGRNRGVTAQETQYF.

This clone was counted only a few times. The rearrangement uses TRBV7-9 and TRBJ1-1; 8 positions agree with TRBD1. The CDR3 is 15 residues long. The V gene end was trimmed by 5 bases and the J gene end by 4 bases; junction bases not matched to a gene: 9. The V gene's germline CDR1 is SEHNR and CDR2 FQNEAQ (reference sequence). CDR3 sequence (DNA): TGTGCCAGCAGCATGCAAGGACAGGGAACCACTGAAGCTTTCTTT. Residues: CASSMQGQGTTEAFF.

The chain is built from TRBV9 and TRBJ2-3; D not certain. Trimming took 0 bases from V and 5 from J, leaving 4 bases between them. Germline CDR1 SGDLS, CDR2 YYNGEE. The CDR3 consists of 12 residues. The CDR3 is CASSVARDTQYF. DNA of the CDR3: TGTGCCAGCAGCGTAGCGCGAGATACGCAGTATTTT.

The chain combines TRBV29-1 with TRBJ1-1, with D possibly being TRBD1 (6 bases). The CDR3 contains 13 residues. V was trimmed by 7 bases and J by 0 bases, leaving 12 bases between them. Germline loops: CDR1 SQVTM, CDR2 ANQGSEA. The CDR3 DNA is TGCAGCGCTCCGGACAGAATGAACACTGAAGCTTTCTTT. Protein product: CSAPDRMNTEAFF.

The V and J genes are TRBV5-6 and TRBJ2-2; TRBD1 or TRBD2 may be the D gene (5 bases each). The CDR3 has 17 residues. Looked up from germline, CDR1 is SGHDT and CDR2 is YYEEEE. V was clipped by 4 bases and J by 1 base, with 17 bases between them. As DNA, the CDR3 is TGTGCCAGCAGCCGAGGGAAGGGGTCCCTGAACACCGGGGAGCTGTTTTTT. As protein: CASSRGKGSLNTGELFF.